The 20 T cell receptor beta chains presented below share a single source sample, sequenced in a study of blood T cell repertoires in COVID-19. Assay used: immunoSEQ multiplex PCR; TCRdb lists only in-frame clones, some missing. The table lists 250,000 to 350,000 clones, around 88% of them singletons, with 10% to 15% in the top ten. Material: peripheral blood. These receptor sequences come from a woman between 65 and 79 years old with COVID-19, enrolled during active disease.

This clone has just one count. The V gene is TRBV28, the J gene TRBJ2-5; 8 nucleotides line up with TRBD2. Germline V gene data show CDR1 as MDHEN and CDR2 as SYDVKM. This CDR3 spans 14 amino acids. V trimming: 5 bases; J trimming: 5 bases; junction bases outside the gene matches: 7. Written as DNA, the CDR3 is TGTGCCAGCAGTAACGGGGGGGCCCGGGAGACCCAGTACTTC. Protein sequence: CASSNGGARETQYF.

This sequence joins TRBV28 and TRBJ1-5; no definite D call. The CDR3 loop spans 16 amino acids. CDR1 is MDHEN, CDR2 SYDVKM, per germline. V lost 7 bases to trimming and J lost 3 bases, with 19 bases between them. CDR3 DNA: TGTGCCAGCACCTTGTTTCCCGGGAGGTTCAATCAGCCCCAGCATTTT. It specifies CASTLFPGRFNQPQHF.

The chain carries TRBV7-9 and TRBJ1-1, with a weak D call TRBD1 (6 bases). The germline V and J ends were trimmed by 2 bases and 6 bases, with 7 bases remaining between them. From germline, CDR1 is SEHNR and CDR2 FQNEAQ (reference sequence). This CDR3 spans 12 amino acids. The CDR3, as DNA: TGTGCCAGCAGCTTACAGGGGTCTGAAGCTTTCTTT. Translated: CASSLQGSEAFF.

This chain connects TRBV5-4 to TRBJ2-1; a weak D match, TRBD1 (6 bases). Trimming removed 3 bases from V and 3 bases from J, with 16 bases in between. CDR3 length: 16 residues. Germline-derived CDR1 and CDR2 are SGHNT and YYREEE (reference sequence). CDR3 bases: TGTGCCAGCAGCTCCTTTGGGACACCGAGCTACAATGAGCAGTTCTTC. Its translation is CASSSFGTPSYNEQFF.

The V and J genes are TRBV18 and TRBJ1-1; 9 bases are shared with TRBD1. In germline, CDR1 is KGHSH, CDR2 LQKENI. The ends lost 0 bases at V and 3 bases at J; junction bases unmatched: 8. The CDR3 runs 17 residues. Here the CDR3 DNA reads TGTGCCAGCTCACCACCGAGGGGACAGGGCTTGTACACTGAAGCTTTCTTT. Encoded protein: CASSPPRGQGLYTEAFF.

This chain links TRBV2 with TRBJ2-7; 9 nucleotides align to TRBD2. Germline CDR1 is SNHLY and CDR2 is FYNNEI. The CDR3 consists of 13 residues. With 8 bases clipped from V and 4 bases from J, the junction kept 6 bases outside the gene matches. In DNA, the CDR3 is TGTGCCAGCGGGCGGGGGGGCCTGTACGAGCAGTACTTC. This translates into CASGRGGLYEQYF.

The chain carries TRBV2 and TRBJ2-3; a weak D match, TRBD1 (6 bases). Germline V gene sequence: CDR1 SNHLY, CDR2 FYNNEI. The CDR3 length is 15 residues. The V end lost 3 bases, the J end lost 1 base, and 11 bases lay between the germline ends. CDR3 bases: TGTGCCAGCAGTGATTGGGCAGGGGGCACAGATACGCAGTATTTT. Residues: CASSDWAGGTDTQYF.

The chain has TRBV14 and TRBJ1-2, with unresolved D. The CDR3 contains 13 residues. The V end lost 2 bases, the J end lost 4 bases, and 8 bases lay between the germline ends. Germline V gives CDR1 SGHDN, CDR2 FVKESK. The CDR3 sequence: CASSQSHLYGYTF. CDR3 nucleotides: TGTGCCAGCAGCCAATCACACCTCTATGGCTACACCTTC.

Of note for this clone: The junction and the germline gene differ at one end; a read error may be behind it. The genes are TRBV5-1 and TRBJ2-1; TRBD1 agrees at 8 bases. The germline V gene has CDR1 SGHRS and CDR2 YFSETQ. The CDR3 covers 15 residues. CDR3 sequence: CASSSRDRTYKEQFF. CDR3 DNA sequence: TGCGCCAGCAGCTCGAGGGACAGGACGTACAAGGAGCAGTTCTTC.

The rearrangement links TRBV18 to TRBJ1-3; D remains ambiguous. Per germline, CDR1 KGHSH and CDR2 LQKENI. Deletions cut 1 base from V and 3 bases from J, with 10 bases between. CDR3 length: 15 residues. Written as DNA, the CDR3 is TGTGCCAGCTCACCACTGGGAGGGTTTGGAAACACCATATATTTT. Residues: CASSPLGGFGNTIYF.

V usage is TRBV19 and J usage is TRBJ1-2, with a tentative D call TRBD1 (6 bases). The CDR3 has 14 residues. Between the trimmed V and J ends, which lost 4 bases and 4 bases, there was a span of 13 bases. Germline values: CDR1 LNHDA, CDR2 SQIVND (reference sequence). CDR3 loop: CASSNPGTTYGYTF. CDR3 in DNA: TGTGCCAGTAGTAATCCCGGGACAACCTATGGCTACACCTTC. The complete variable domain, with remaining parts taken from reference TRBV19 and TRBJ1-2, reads DGGITQSPKYLFRKEGQNVTLSCEQNLNHDAMYWYRQDPGQGLRLIYYSQIVNDFQKGDIAEGYSVSREKKESFPLTVTSAQKNPTAFYLCASSNPGTTYGYTFGSGTRLTVV.

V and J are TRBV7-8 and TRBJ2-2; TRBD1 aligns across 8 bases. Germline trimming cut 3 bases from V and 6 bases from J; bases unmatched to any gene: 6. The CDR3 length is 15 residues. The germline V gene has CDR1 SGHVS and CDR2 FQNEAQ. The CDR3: CASSFTGGNPGELFF. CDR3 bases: TGTGCCAGCAGCTTTACAGGGGGAAATCCCGGGGAGCTGTTTTTT.

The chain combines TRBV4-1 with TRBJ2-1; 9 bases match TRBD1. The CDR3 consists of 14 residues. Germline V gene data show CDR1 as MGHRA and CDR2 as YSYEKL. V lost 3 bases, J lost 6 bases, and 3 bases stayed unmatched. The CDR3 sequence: CASSQGQGGNEQFF. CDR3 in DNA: TGCGCCAGCAGCCAGGGACAGGGAGGCAATGAGCAGTTCTTC.

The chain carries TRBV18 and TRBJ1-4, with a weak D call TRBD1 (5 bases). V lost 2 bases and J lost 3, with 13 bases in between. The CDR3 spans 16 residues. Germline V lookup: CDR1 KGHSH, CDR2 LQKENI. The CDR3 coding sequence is TGTGCCAGCTCACCAATCGGGGGAAATGCTAATGAAAAACTGTTTTTT. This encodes CASSPIGGNANEKLFF.

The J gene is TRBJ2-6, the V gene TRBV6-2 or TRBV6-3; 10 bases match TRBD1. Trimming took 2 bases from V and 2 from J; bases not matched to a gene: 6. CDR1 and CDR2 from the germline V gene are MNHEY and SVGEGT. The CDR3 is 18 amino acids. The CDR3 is CASSYSWDRGPGANVLTF. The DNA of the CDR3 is TGTGCCAGCAGTTACAGTTGGGACAGGGGACCTGGGGCCAACGTCCTGACTTTC.

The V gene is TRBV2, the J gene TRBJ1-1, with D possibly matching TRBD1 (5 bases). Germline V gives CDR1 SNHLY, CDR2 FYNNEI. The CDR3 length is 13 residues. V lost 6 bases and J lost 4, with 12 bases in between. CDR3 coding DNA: TGTGCCAGCAGATCGGGGGACGGCACTGAAGCTTTCTTT. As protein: CASRSGDGTEAFF.

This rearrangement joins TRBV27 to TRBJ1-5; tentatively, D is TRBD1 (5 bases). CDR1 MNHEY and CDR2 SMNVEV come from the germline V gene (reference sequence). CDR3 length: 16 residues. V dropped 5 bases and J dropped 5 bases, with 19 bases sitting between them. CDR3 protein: CASSPWGGRADQPQHF. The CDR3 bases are TGTGCCAGCAGTCCCTGGGGGGGGAGGGCCGATCAGCCCCAGCATTTT.

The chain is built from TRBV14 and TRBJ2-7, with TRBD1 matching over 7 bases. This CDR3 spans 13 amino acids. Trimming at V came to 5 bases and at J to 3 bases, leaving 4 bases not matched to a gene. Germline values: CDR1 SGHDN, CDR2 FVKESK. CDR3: CASSRGRIYEQYF. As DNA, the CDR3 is TGTGCCAGCAGCAGGGGGCGCATCTACGAGCAGTACTTC.

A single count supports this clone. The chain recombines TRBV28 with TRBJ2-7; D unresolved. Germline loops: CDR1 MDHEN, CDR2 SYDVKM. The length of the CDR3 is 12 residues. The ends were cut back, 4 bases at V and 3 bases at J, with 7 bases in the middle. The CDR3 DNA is TGTGCCAGCAGTTCCAGAAACTACGAGCAGTACTTC. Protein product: CASSSRNYEQYF.

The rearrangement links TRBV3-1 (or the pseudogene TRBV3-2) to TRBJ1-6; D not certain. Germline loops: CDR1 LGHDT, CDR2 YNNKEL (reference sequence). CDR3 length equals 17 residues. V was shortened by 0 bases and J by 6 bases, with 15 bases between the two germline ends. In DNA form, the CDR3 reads TGTGCCAGCAGCCAAGATCGGTGGGCAGGCTTTAATTCACCCCTCCACTTT. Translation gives CASSQDRWAGFNSPLHF.